A single sample gave rise to the 10 T cell receptor beta chains below, sequenced in a study of OX40 agonist ivuxolimab in advanced cancers. Libraries were prepared by immunoSEQ multiplex PCR; TCRdb keeps only in-frame clonotypes and omits some of them. The data contain over 75,000 clones, 80% to 90% of them singletons. The source was CD4+ or CD8+ T cells sorted from blood, collected in a trial of the OX40 agonist ivuxolimab. These receptors were collected from an adult with an advanced solid tumor such as melanoma, head and neck, liver or kidney cancer.

This chain connects TRBV6-6 to TRBJ2-7, with 10 positions matching TRBD1. The trim removed 6 bases at V and 6 bases at J, leaving 11 bases unmatched. CDR3 length: 15 residues. From germline, CDR1 is MNHNY and CDR2 SVGAGI (reference sequence). CDR3 bases: TGTGCCAGCAGCGTTTTCGGGACAGGGGCCACCGAGCAGTACTTC. Its translation: CASSVFGTGATEQYF.

The gene calls are TRBV2 and TRBJ2-5; maybe TRBD1 (6 bases). CDR3 length equals 14 residues. The germline V gene has CDR1 SNHLY and CDR2 FYNNEI. The V end lost 6 bases, the J end lost 5 bases, and 16 bases lay between the germline ends. CDR3 loop: CASSETGHRETQYF. Written as DNA, the CDR3 is TGTGCCAGCAGCGAAACAGGGCATCGGGAGACCCAGTACTTC.

The chain recombines TRBV7-2 with TRBJ2-7; D is perhaps TRBD1 (5 bases). CDR1 and CDR2 from the germline V gene are SGHTA and FQGNSA. Between the trimmed V and J ends, which lost 1 base and 1 base, there was a span of 8 bases. The CDR3 extends over 14 amino acids. As DNA, the CDR3 is TGTGCCAGCAGCTTAGGACACAGGTCCTACGAGCAGTACGTC. This translates into CASSLGHRSYEQYV.

V gene TRBV10-3 combines with J gene TRBJ1-5; 7 bases fit TRBD1. This CDR3 has 16 residues. Unmatched junction bases numbered 8, after V lost 0 bases and J lost 6 bases. CDR1 and CDR2 (germline): ENHRY, SYGVKD. The CDR3, as DNA: TGTGCCATCAGTGAGTCGAGAACAGGGGAGGTTCAGCCCCAGCATTTT. This translates into CAISESRTGEVQPQHF.

The V call is TRBV10-3, the J call TRBJ2-1, with TRBD1 matching over 11 bases. This CDR3 region has 16 residues. The V gene's germline CDR1 is ENHRY and CDR2 SYGVKD. V gave up 0 bases and J gave up 4 bases; unmatched junction bases: 2. CDR3 residues: CAISESGDRGYNEQFF. The CDR3 bases are TGTGCCATCAGTGAGTCTGGGGACAGGGGGTACAATGAGCAGTTCTTC.

J is TRBJ2-5 and V is TRBV25-1, with D possibly being TRBD2 (6 bases). V was trimmed by 1 base and J by 1 base, leaving 10 bases between them. CDR1 is MGHDK and CDR2 is SYGVNS in the germline V gene. This CDR3 comprises 15 residues. The CDR3 protein is CASSESTGGQETQYF. The CDR3 nucleotides read TGTGCCAGCAGTGAATCTACCGGGGGCCAAGAGACCCAGTACTTC.

The chain carries TRBV28 and TRBJ2-7; D might be TRBD2 (5 bases). The CDR3 sequence is 15 residues long. Germline values: CDR1 MDHEN, CDR2 SYDVKM. V was pared by 8 bases and J by 2 bases, with 19 bases between. The CDR3 here is CASWNTGGVPYEQYF. The CDR3 coding sequence is TGTGCCAGCTGGAATACTGGAGGTGTTCCCTACGAGCAGTACTTC.

This sequence joins TRBV7-2 and TRBJ2-2; D is unclear. Trimming cost V 3 bases and J 7 bases, with 12 bases left between them. The germline V gene has CDR1 SGHTA and CDR2 FQGNSA. There are 14 residues in the CDR3. The CDR3 is CASSFGLSNGELFF. CDR3 coding DNA: TGTGCCAGCAGCTTTGGTTTGTCTAACGGGGAGCTGTTTTTT.

This sequence joins TRBV28 and TRBJ1-5; no clear D. Germline-derived CDR1 and CDR2 are MDHEN and SYDVKM. The V gene lost 3 bases and the J gene lost 0 bases, with 12 bases spanning the gap. The CDR3 runs 16 residues. The CDR3 loop is CASSLIFRPSNQPQHF. Written as DNA, the CDR3 is TGTGCCAGCAGTTTGATTTTTCGGCCTAGCAATCAGCCCCAGCATTTT. Using reference TRBV28 and TRBJ1-5 for the parts outside the CDR3, the full variable domain is DVKVTQSSRYLVKRTGEKVFLECVQDMDHENMFWYRQDPGLGLRLIYFSYDVKMKEKGDIPEGYSVSREKKERFSLILESASTNQTSMYLCASSLIFRPSNQPQHFGDGTRLSIL.

CDR3 region: CASTSAYEQYF. In nucleotides, the CDR3 is TGTGCCAGCACCAGCGCCTACGAGCAGTACTTC. The J gene is TRBJ2-7, the V gene TRBV6-5, with no clear D. Germline CDR1 is MNHEY and CDR2 is SVGAGI. V was pared by 7 bases and J by 2 bases, with 6 bases between. CDR3 size: 11 residues.